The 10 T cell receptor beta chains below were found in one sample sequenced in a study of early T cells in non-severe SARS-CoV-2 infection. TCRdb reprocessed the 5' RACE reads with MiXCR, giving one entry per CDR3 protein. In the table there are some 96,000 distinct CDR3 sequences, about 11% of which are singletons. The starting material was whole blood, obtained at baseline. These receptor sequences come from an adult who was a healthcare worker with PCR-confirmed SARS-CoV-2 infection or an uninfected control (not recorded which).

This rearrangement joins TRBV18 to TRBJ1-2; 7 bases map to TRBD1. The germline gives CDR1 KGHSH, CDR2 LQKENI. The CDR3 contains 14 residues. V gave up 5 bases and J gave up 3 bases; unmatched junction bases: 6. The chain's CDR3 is CASSARQGDYGYTF. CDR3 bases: TGTGCCAGCTCAGCCCGACAGGGAGACTATGGCTACACCTTC. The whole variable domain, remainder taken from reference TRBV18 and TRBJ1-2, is NAGVMQNPRHLVRRRGQEARLRCSPMKGHSHVYWYRQLPEEGLKFMVYLQKENIIDESGMPKERFSAEFPKEGPSILRIQQVVRGDSAAYFCASSARQGDYGYTFGSGTRLTVV.

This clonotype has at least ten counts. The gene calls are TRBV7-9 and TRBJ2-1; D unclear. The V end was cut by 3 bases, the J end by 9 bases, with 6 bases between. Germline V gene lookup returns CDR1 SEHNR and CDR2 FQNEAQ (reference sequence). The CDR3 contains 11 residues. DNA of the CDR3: TGTGCCAGCAGCTTCACGAGTGAGCAGTTCTTC. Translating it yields CASSFTSEQFF.

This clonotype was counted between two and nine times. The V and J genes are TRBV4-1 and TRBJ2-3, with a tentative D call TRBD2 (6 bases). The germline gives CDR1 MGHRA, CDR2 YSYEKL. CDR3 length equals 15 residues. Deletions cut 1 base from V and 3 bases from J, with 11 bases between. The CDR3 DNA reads TGCGCCAGCAGCCAAGTCGGGAGAGGGACAGATACGCAGTATTTT. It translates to CASSQVGRGTDTQYF.

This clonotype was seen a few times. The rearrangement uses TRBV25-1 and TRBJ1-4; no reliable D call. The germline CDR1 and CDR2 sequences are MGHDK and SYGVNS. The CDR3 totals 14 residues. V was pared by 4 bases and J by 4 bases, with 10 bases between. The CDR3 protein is CASSVHPNNEKLFF. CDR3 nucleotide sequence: TGTGCCAGCAGTGTACATCCCAATAATGAAAAACTGTTTTTT. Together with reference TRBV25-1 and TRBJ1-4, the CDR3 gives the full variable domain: EADIYQTPRYLVIGTGKKITLECSQTMGHDKMYWYQQDPGMELHLIHYSYGVNSTEKGDLSSESTVSRIRTEHFPLTLESARPSHTSQYLCASSVHPNNEKLFFGSGTQLSVL.

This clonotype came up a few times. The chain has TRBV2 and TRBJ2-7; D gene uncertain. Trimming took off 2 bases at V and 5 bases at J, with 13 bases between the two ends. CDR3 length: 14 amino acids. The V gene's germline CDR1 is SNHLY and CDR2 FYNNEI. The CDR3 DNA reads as TGTGCCAGCAGTGAAACGGACGGACGGCACGAGCAGTACTTC. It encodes CASSETDGRHEQYF.

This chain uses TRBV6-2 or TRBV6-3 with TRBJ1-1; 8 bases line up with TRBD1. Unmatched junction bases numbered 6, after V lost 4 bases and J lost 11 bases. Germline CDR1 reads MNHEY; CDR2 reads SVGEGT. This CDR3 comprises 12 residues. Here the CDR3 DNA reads TGTGCCAGCAGTTCGACAGGGGTAACGGCTTTCTTT. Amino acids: CASSSTGVTAFF.

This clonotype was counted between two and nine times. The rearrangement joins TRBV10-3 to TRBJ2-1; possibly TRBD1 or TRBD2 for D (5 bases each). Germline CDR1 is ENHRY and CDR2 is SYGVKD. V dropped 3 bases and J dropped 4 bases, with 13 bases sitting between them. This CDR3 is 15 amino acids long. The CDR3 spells CAISDAREKYNEQFF. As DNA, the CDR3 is TGTGCCATCAGTGATGCCAGGGAGAAATACAATGAGCAGTTCTTC.

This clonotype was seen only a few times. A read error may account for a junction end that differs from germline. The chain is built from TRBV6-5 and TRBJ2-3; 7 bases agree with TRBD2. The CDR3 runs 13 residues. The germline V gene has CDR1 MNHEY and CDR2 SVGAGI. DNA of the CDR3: TGTGCTAGCAGCCCCGCGGGAGTGGATACGCAGTATTTT. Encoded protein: CASSPAGVDTQYF.

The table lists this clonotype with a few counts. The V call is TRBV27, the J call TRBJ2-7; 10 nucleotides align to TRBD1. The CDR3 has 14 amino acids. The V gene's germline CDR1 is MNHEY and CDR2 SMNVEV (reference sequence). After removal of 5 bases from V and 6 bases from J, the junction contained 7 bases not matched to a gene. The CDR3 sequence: CASSPGTGVGEQYF. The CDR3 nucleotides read TGTGCCAGCAGTCCCGGGACAGGGGTGGGCGAGCAGTACTTC.

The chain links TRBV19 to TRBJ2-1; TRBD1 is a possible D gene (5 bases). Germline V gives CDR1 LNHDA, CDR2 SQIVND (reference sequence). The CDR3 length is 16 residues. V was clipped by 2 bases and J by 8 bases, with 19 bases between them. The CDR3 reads CASSILGRQFGYEQFF. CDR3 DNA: TGTGCCAGTAGTATACTGGGGCGCCAGTTTGGGTATGAGCAGTTCTTC.